A single sample is the source of the 20 T cell receptor beta chains below, sequenced in a study of shared clonotypes between healthy human individuals. TCRdb's table, derived via immunoSEQ multiplex PCR, lists solely in-frame clones and lacks some. The sample gives roughly 2.1 million clones, about 93% of which show up once; more than 1.5% is in the top ten. CD45RO-negative, CCR7-selected cells formed the naive CD8 fraction, which excluded terminally differentiated effector memory CD45RA+ cells. The sample comprised naive CD8+ T cells from PBMCs. All receptors come from a man between 18 and 29 years old in good health. Some clones in this sample may be carry-over from other donors' samples.

This clone came up once. The J gene is TRBJ2-3, the V gene TRBV11-2; 10 positions match TRBD1. V shed 5 bases, J shed 3 bases, and the junction held 14 bases outside the gene matches. Germline V gene data show CDR1 as SGHAT and CDR2 as FQNNGV. This CDR3 has 18 residues. CDR3 in amino acids: CASSPRTGGTRRTDTQYF. CDR3 DNA: TGTGCCAGCAGCCCGAGGACAGGGGGAACCCGTCGGACAGATACGCAGTATTTT. The entire variable domain, with the rest obtained from reference TRBV11-2 and TRBJ2-3, is as follows: EAGVAQSPRYKIIEKRQSVAFWCNPISGHATLYWYQQILGQGPKLLIQFQNNGVVDDSQLPKDRFSAERLKGVDSTLKIQPAKLEDSAVYLCASSPRTGGTRRTDTQYFGPGTRLTVL.

V gene TRBV7-9 combines with J gene TRBJ2-7, with D perhaps matching TRBD1 (6 bases). The germline V gene has CDR1 SEHNR and CDR2 FQNEAQ (reference sequence). The V gene lost 5 bases and the J gene lost 0 bases, with 11 bases spanning the gap. This CDR3 region has 14 residues. The CDR3 loop reads CASSRKGVSYEQYF. CDR3 coding DNA: TGTGCCAGCAGCCGAAAGGGGGTCTCCTACGAGCAGTACTTC.

Comments on this clone: Other DNA sequences in the same sample also yield this CDR3. The chain employs TRBV27 and TRBJ2-1, with 7 bases matching TRBD1. The germline V gene has CDR1 MNHEY and CDR2 SMNVEV (reference sequence). This CDR3 contains 14 residues. Trimming took 3 bases from V and 7 from J; bases not matched to a gene: 6. The CDR3 DNA reads TGTGCCAGCAGTTTGGTTCCAGGGGGTAATGAGCAGTTCTTC. Encoded protein: CASSLVPGGNEQFF.

This chain links TRBV2 with TRBJ2-1; possible D gene TRBD2, 6 bases. Trimming took 6 bases from V and 1 from J, leaving 16 bases between them. Germline CDR1 SNHLY, CDR2 FYNNEI. There are 16 residues in the CDR3. The CDR3 spells CASSPPSALSYNEQFF. The CDR3 DNA is TGTGCCAGCAGCCCCCCTAGCGCCCTATCCTACAATGAGCAGTTCTTC.

This chain connects TRBV13 to TRBJ1-4; tentatively, D is TRBD1 (5 bases). V lost 0 bases, J lost 4 bases, and 15 bases lay in between. The germline V gene encodes CDR1 PRHDT and CDR2 FYEKMQ (reference sequence). The CDR3 is 17 residues long. The CDR3 region is CASSLGGSAGNNEKLFF. CDR3 bases: TGTGCCAGCAGCTTAGGGGGCTCGGCAGGGAATAATGAAAAACTGTTTTTT.

The chain links TRBV29-1 to TRBJ2-7, with TRBD2 matching over 10 bases. The CDR3 has 14 amino acids. The germline gives CDR1 SQVTM, CDR2 ANQGSEA. V lost 4 bases, J lost 6 bases, and 9 bases stayed unmatched. The CDR3 DNA sequence: TGCAGCGTTGGAGCTAGCGGGGGCCTAGGCGAGCAGTACTTC. This translates into CSVGASGGLGEQYF.

With regard to this clone: Other DNA sequences from this sample encode an identical CDR3 as well. The chain's CDR3 is CASSLVAGGTDTQYF. For the CDR3, the DNA is TGCGCCAGCAGCTTGGTAGCGGGAGGAACAGATACGCAGTATTTT. The V gene is TRBV5-1, the J gene TRBJ2-3, with TRBD2 matching over 10 bases. The length of the CDR3 is 15 residues. V lost 0 bases to trimming and J lost 3 bases; unmatched junction nucleotides: 1. Looked up from germline, CDR1 is SGHRS and CDR2 is YFSETQ.

V usage is TRBV7-8 and J usage is TRBJ2-4; D tentatively reads TRBD1 or TRBD2 (5 bases each). CDR3 size: 15 residues. The V gene's germline CDR1 is SGHVS and CDR2 FQNEAQ. Trimming removed 1 base from V and 8 bases from J, with 15 bases in between. As DNA, the CDR3 is TGTGCCAGCAGCTTAGTGGACGGGGCCAGGGACATTCAGTACTTC. The encoded protein is CASSLVDGARDIQYF.

This chain uses TRBV29-1 with TRBJ1-5, with D perhaps matching TRBD1 (6 bases). The CDR3 spans 13 residues. The germline CDR1 and CDR2 sequences are SQVTM and ANQGSEA. The V end lost 5 bases, the J end lost 5 bases, and 13 bases lay between the germline ends. CDR3 protein: CSVTSGAYQPQHF. DNA of the CDR3: TGCAGCGTTACATCGGGGGCTTATCAGCCCCAGCATTTT.

The chain recombines TRBV11-1 with TRBJ2-5, with 8 bases fitting TRBD1. The CDR3 loop spans 16 amino acids. V lost 0 bases to trimming and J lost 1 base; unmatched junction nucleotides: 4. CDR1 is SGHAT, CDR2 FQDESV, per germline (reference sequence). The CDR3: CASSLAGGTGQETQYF. CDR3 DNA sequence: TGTGCCAGCAGCTTAGCTGGGGGGACAGGCCAAGAGACCCAGTACTTC.

CDR3 DNA sequence: TGTGCCAGCAGTTCACACTTGGATACGCAGTATTTT. This gives the protein CASSSHLDTQYF. This sequence joins TRBV27 and TRBJ2-3; D is uncertain. Trimming cost V 4 bases and J 6 bases, with 8 bases left between them. This CDR3 is built from 12 residues. Germline CDR1 is MNHEY and CDR2 is SMNVEV (reference sequence).

This clone has a single count. V is TRBV19 and J is TRBJ1-1; D not certain. CDR1 is LNHDA, CDR2 SQIVND, per germline (reference sequence). Trimming cost V 4 bases and J 3 bases, with 15 bases left between them. CDR3 size: 15 residues. The CDR3 sequence: CASSKLRVRHTEAFF. CDR3 coding DNA: TGTGCCAGTAGTAAACTGAGGGTGCGGCACACTGAAGCTTTCTTT.

The rearrangement links TRBV6-1 to TRBJ2-1; D is uncertain. V was shortened by 6 bases and J by 0 bases, with 9 bases between the two germline ends. Germline CDR1 and CDR2: MNHNS and SASEGT. The CDR3 totals 14 residues. The CDR3 DNA is TGTGCCAGCAGCGGTTTCCCCTCCTACAATGAGCAGTTCTTC. It yields the protein CASSGFPSYNEQFF.

The gene calls are TRBV5-4 and TRBJ2-1; D is perhaps TRBD1 or TRBD2 (5 bases each). The CDR3 spans 15 residues. V dropped 3 bases and J dropped 12 bases, with 22 bases sitting between them. CDR1 is SGHNT and CDR2 is YYREEE in the germline V gene (reference sequence). CDR3 region: CASSSGTDPSIGQFF. CDR3 sequence (DNA): TGTGCCAGCAGCTCTGGGACGGATCCGTCAATTGGGCAGTTCTTC.

The V gene is TRBV2, the J gene TRBJ2-5, with no clear D. This CDR3 has 14 amino acids. Germline values: CDR1 SNHLY, CDR2 FYNNEI. Trimming left V 4 bases short and J 2 bases short, with 11 bases between. The CDR3 nucleotides are TGTGCCAGCAGTGTTAGGACCAGACAAGAGACCCAGTACTTC. This sequence encodes CASSVRTRQETQYF.

J is TRBJ2-3 and V is TRBV28; possibly TRBD1 or TRBD2 for D (5 bases each). V was cut by 3 bases and J by 4 bases, with 11 bases left in between. CDR1 and CDR2 from the germline V gene are MDHEN and SYDVKM. The CDR3 contains 14 residues. The CDR3 nucleotides read TGTGCCAGCAGTTTCCCAGGGACGGCAGATACGCAGTATTTT. It yields the protein CASSFPGTADTQYF. Combining the CDR3 with reference TRBV28 and TRBJ2-3 gives the whole variable domain DVKVTQSSRYLVKRTGEKVFLECVQDMDHENMFWYRQDPGLGLRLIYFSYDVKMKEKGDIPEGYSVSREKKERFSLILESASTNQTSMYLCASSFPGTADTQYFGPGTRLTVL.

Points on this clone: Other DNA sequences in this sample translate to the same CDR3. V usage is TRBV29-1 and J usage is TRBJ2-2; unclear D gene. The V gene lost 4 bases and the J gene lost 4 bases, with 4 bases spanning the gap. CDR3 length equals 11 residues. Germline V gene sequence: CDR1 SQVTM, CDR2 ANQGSEA. The CDR3 coding sequence is TGCAGCGTTGGGGGCACCGGGGAGCTGTTTTTT. Its translation: CSVGGTGELFF.

This clone was picked up one time. The chain links TRBV11-2 to TRBJ1-3, with D hard to call. The CDR3 runs 16 residues. V was shortened by 1 base and J by 0 bases, with 10 bases between the two germline ends. Per the germline V gene, CDR1 is SGHAT and CDR2 is FQNNGV. CDR3 residues: CASSLGRMSSGNTIYF. CDR3 DNA: TGTGCCAGCAGCTTAGGGCGGATGAGCTCTGGAAACACCATATATTTT.

This chain links TRBV7-8 with TRBJ2-7; tentative D call: TRBD1 (6 bases). The CDR3 extends over 11 amino acids. V lost 5 bases to trimming and J lost 6 bases, with 8 bases between them. Looked up from germline, CDR1 is SGHVS and CDR2 is FQNEAQ. In DNA, the CDR3 is TGTGCCAGCAGCCCCAGGGGCGAGCAGTACTTC. This sequence encodes CASSPRGEQYF. Drawing the rest from reference TRBV7-8 and TRBJ2-7, the complete variable domain is GAGVSQSPRYKVAKRGQDVALRCDPISGHVSLFWYQQALGQGPEFLTYFQNEAQLDKSGLPSDRFFAERPEGSVSTLKIQRTQQEDSAVYLCASSPRGEQYFGPGTRLTVT.

The chain couples TRBV28 to TRBJ2-7; TRBD2 matches at 7 bases. Germline V CDR1 and CDR2: MDHEN, SYDVKM. The CDR3 spans 15 residues. V trimming: 3 bases; J trimming: 3 bases; junction bases outside the gene matches: 8. The CDR3 coding sequence is TGTGCCAGCAGTTTTCTGAGCGGGACTAACTACGAGCAGTACTTC. It codes for CASSFLSGTNYEQYF.